These 31 T cell receptor beta chains were sequenced from one sample in a study of metastatic and nonmetastatic thyroid tumors. Thyroid surgery was performed in patients who had received no treatment beforehand. MiXCR reprocessed the PCR reads for TCRdb. The table shows fewer than 40,000 clones, with approximately 17% occurring only once. The sequenced sample consisted of tumor tissue. These receptors were collected from a female donor with papillary thyroid cancer or a benign thyroid nodule (not recorded which). Some clones in this sample may be carry-over from other donors' samples.

This clone appeared a few times. The CDR3 DNA sequence: TGTGCCATCAGTGATTGGAGTGTAGCGGGTGGGGCCACAGATACGCAGTATTTT. Amino acids: CAISDWSVAGGATDTQYF. This chain links TRBV10-3 with TRBJ2-3; 7 bases map to TRBD2. Germline V lookup: CDR1 ENHRY, CDR2 SYGVKD. V was clipped by 3 bases and J by 2 bases; unmatched bases: 14. The CDR3 covers 18 residues.

Of note for this clone: Germline is not matched at one junction end, which may reflect a read error. The chain is built from TRBV7-6 and TRBJ2-7; TRBD1 or TRBD2 may be the D gene (5 bases each). The CDR3 length is 15 residues. Germline V gene data show CDR1 as SGHVS and CDR2 as FNYEAQ. The DNA for the CDR3 is TGTGCCAGCATCTTAGGCTGGGGACCTCCCAACGAGCAGTACTTC. This encodes CASILGWGPPNEQYF.

In the case of this clone: A much more abundant neighbour one base away suggests this may be a read error. This specimen includes other DNA sequences encoding the same CDR3. V is TRBV20-1 and J is TRBJ2-1, with 8 bases matching TRBD2. CDR3 size: 16 residues. With V trimmed by 6 bases and J by 6 bases, 16 bases remained unmatched. Looked up from germline, CDR1 is DFQATT and CDR2 is SNEGSKA (reference sequence). CDR3 sequence reads: CSAYLVIAGLGNEQFF. The CDR3 bases are TGCAGTGCCTACCTAGTCATAGCGGGACTAGGCAATGAGCAGTTCTTC.

This chain uses TRBV5-1 with TRBJ1-6; 9 bases fit TRBD1. In germline, CDR1 is SGHRS, CDR2 YFSETQ. There are 15 residues in the CDR3. V trimming: 5 bases; J trimming: 10 bases; junction bases outside the gene matches: 10. The CDR3 bases are TGCGCCAGCAGAACCGCGGACAGGGGAGGCTCACCCCTCCACTTT. Its protein product is CASRTADRGGSPLHF. The variable domain in full, with the rest retrieved from reference TRBV5-1 and TRBJ1-6, is KAGVTQTPRYLIKTRGQQVTLSCSPISGHRSVSWYQQTPGQGLQFLFEYFSETQRNKGNFPGRFSGRQFSNSRSEMNVSTLELGDSALYLCASRTADRGGSPLHFGNGTRLTVT.

This clone came up many times. V gene TRBV2 combines with J gene TRBJ1-6; 7 bases are a match to TRBD1. This CDR3 has 15 residues. V shed 4 bases, J shed 5 bases, and the junction held 5 bases outside the gene matches. CDR1 is SNHLY, CDR2 FYNNEI, per germline. The CDR3 spells CASSGIGGHNSPLHF. The CDR3 nucleotides read TGTGCCAGCAGTGGTATAGGGGGCCATAATTCACCCCTCCACTTT. Based on the CDR3 plus reference TRBV2 and TRBJ1-6, the full variable domain is EPEVTQTPSHQVTQMGQEVILRCVPISNHLYFYWYRQILGQKVEFLVSFYNNEISEKSEIFDDQFSVERPDGSNFTLKIRSTKLEDSAMYFCASSGIGGHNSPLHFGNGTRLTVT.

This clone came up once. The V gene is TRBV6-1, the J gene TRBJ2-5, with 10 positions matching TRBD1. Unmatched junction bases numbered 1, after V lost 8 bases and J lost 4 bases. Germline V gene data show CDR1 as MNHNS and CDR2 as SASEGT. The CDR3 runs to 12 residues. CDR3 in DNA: TGTGCCAGCCGGGACAGGGGAGAGACCCAGTACTTC. Translating gives CASRDRGETQYF.

This chain joins TRBV6-1 and TRBJ2-7, with 8 bases fitting TRBD1. With V trimmed by 4 bases and J by 5 bases, 10 bases remained unmatched. The CDR3 spans 15 residues. Germline V lookup: CDR1 MNHNS, CDR2 SASEGT. CDR3 protein: CASSAAGTGGNEQYF. The CDR3 DNA is TGTGCCAGCAGTGCAGCCGGGACAGGTGGCAACGAGCAGTACTTC.

This clone was observed many times. V usage is TRBV20-1 and J usage is TRBJ2-3; 9 bases match TRBD2. CDR1 and CDR2 from the germline V gene are DFQATT and SNEGSKA (reference sequence). The CDR3 runs to 14 residues. With 2 bases clipped from V and 8 bases from J, the junction kept 8 bases outside the gene matches. DNA of the CDR3: TGCAGTGCTAGACATAGCGGGGGTGCGATTACGCAGTATTTT. Amino acid sequence: CSARHSGGAITQYF.

This clone was seen many times. This chain links TRBV2 with TRBJ2-2, with D unclear. The CDR3 extends over 13 amino acids. The V and J ends lost 0 bases and 7 bases respectively, with 6 bases between them. Germline CDR1 SNHLY, CDR2 FYNNEI. CDR3 loop: CASSEAWIGELFF. CDR3 DNA: TGTGCCAGCAGTGAAGCTTGGATCGGGGAGCTGTTTTTT. Looking up the rest from reference TRBV2 and TRBJ2-2 gives the full variable domain: EPEVTQTPSHQVTQMGQEVILRCVPISNHLYFYWYRQILGQKVEFLVSFYNNEISEKSEIFDDQFSVERPDGSNFTLKIRSTKLEDSAMYFCASSEAWIGELFFGEGSRLTVL.

The sample holds many counts of this clone. J is TRBJ1-5 and V is TRBV28, with D unresolved. This CDR3 has 16 residues. Per germline, CDR1 MDHEN and CDR2 SYDVKM. V gave up 2 bases and J gave up 2 bases, with 13 bases separating them. CDR3 in amino acids: CASSLIQVRGNQPQHF. CDR3 bases: TGTGCCAGCAGTTTAATCCAGGTAAGGGGCAATCAGCCCCAGCATTTT.

In this sample, this clone turned up many times. This chain connects TRBV30 to TRBJ1-5; 8 nucleotides match TRBD1. This CDR3 is 14 amino acids long. The trim removed 0 bases at V and 6 bases at J, leaving 4 bases unmatched. Germline CDR1 and CDR2: GTSNPN and SVGIG (reference sequence). The CDR3 region has the DNA TGTGCCTGGAGTGTAGGACAGGGAAGTCAGCCCCAGCATTTT. This codes for CAWSVGQGSQPQHF.

The gene calls are TRBV5-1 and TRBJ2-7; D perhaps matches TRBD2 (5 bases). The V and J ends lost 0 bases and 2 bases respectively, with 12 bases between them. Germline V gene lookup returns CDR1 SGHRS and CDR2 YFSETQ. CDR3 length equals 15 residues. The DNA for the CDR3 is TGCGCCAGCAGCTTGGCCCCTAGCAAACCCTACGAGCAGTACTTC. It is translated as CASSLAPSKPYEQYF. The full variable domain, in which reference TRBV5-1 and TRBJ2-7 provide the parts outside the CDR3, is KAGVTQTPRYLIKTRGQQVTLSCSPISGHRSVSWYQQTPGQGLQFLFEYFSETQRNKGNFPGRFSGRQFSNSRSEMNVSTLELGDSALYLCASSLAPSKPYEQYFGPGTRLTVT.

This clone was detected many times. The rearrangement links TRBV15 to TRBJ2-7; D is ambiguous. The germline V gene has CDR1 LNHNV and CDR2 YYDKDF (reference sequence). The ends were cut back, 1 base at V and 3 bases at J, with 7 bases in the middle. The CDR3 has 13 amino acids. Written as DNA, the CDR3 is TGTGCCACCAGCAGAGTCGTTGGCTACGAGCAGTACTTC. Translated, it gives CATSRVVGYEQYF.

This clone has ten or more counts. The genes are TRBV6-2 or TRBV6-3 and TRBJ2-1; no firm D call. V was clipped by 6 bases and J by 13 bases, with 13 bases between them. The germline CDR1 and CDR2 sequences are MNHEY and SVGEGT. The CDR3 extends over 11 amino acids. CDR3 in DNA: TGTGCCAGCAGCTCCTCCCTGGTTCAGTTCTTC. This gives the protein CASSSSLVQFF.

This clone was counted many times. The genes are TRBV19 and TRBJ1-2; D not certain. Per the germline V gene, CDR1 is LNHDA and CDR2 is SQIVND (reference sequence). With 4 bases removed from V and 0 bases from J, the gap between germline ends came to 12 bases. This CDR3 contains 15 residues. The CDR3 nucleotides read TGTGCCAGTAGTAGAGCAAAGACATCTAACTATGGCTACACCTTC. Its protein product is CASSRAKTSNYGYTF.

There are a few counts of this clone. CDR3 in amino acids: CAWRQAVFYTF. CDR3 in DNA: TGTGCCTGGAGGCAGGCGGTCTTCTACACCTTC. The chain joins TRBV30 to TRBJ1-2; D uncertain. The V gene lost 3 bases and the J gene lost 10 bases, with 12 bases spanning the gap. The CDR3 sequence is 11 residues long. The germline gives CDR1 GTSNPN, CDR2 SVGIG (reference sequence).

With regard to this clone: A read error is possible here, since a much larger clone lies one base away. V and J are TRBV6-2 or TRBV6-3 and TRBJ1-6; TRBD1 might be the D (5 bases). The CDR3 totals 13 residues. The V gene's germline CDR1 is MNHEY and CDR2 SVGEGT. DNA for the CDR3: TGTGCCAGCAGTTCCCAGGGACGGTCACCCATCCACTTT. Translation gives CASSSQGRSPIHF.

A few counts support this clone. The rearrangement uses TRBV6-1 and TRBJ2-7, with no clear D. Germline V CDR1 and CDR2: MNHNS, SASEGT. The CDR3 covers 14 residues. Trimming pared 5 bases from V and 6 bases from J, leaving 17 bases between. The DNA for the CDR3 is TGTGCCAGCAGTTTCATATACATGTCTGTCGAGCAGTACTTC. This translates into CASSFIYMSVEQYF.

This clone was observed many times. The chain uses TRBV19 and TRBJ2-6; a weak D match, TRBD2 (7 bases). V dropped 1 base and J dropped 4 bases, with 14 bases sitting between them. The germline V gene encodes CDR1 LNHDA and CDR2 SQIVND (reference sequence). The CDR3 is 17 amino acids. In nucleotides, the CDR3 is TGTGCCAGTAGTATAGGAAGGGGGGGCTCGGGGGCCAACGTCCTGACTTTC. It encodes CASSIGRGGSGANVLTF.

The chain couples TRBV7-2 to TRBJ1-2, with D maybe TRBD1 (5 bases). The V end lost 10 bases, the J end lost 6 bases, and 21 bases lay between the germline ends. Germline lookup yields CDR1 SGHTA and CDR2 FQGNSA. The CDR3 is made up of 14 amino acids. In DNA, the CDR3 is TGTGCCATTAGCCCTTTGGGACGGGAGAATGGCTACACCTTC. Translated, it gives CAISPLGRENGYTF.

In its sample, this clone was seen many times. Other nucleotide sequences from this sample produce the same CDR3. This chain joins TRBV12-3 or TRBV12-4 and TRBJ1-2; weak D call: TRBD1 (5 bases). There are 12 residues in the CDR3. Trimming took off 9 bases at V and 5 bases at J, with 13 bases between the two ends. The CDR3 region has the DNA TGTGCCAGTAGTCCAGGGAGGTATGGCTACACCTTC. Its translation: CASSPGRYGYTF.

This clone was counted a few times. The chain employs TRBV4-1 and TRBJ2-2, with D tentatively TRBD1 (6 bases). The ends were cut back, 2 bases at V and 4 bases at J, with 11 bases in the middle. The CDR3 has 15 residues. Germline V gene lookup returns CDR1 MGHRA and CDR2 YSYEKL. The CDR3 loop is CASSQLTGSTGELFF. The DNA for the CDR3 is TGCGCCAGCAGCCAACTCACAGGGTCCACCGGGGAGCTGTTTTTT.

Many counts were recorded for this clone. V usage is TRBV29-1 and J usage is TRBJ1-4; unclear D gene. The CDR3 sequence is 14 residues long. Germline CDR1 is SQVTM and CDR2 is ANQGSEA. The V gene lost 6 bases and the J gene lost 0 bases, with 11 bases spanning the gap. Here the CDR3 DNA reads TGCAGCGTGCAGATTGGGGCAACTAATGAAAAACTGTTTTTT. Amino acid sequence: CSVQIGATNEKLFF.

The sample holds many counts of this clone. Other nucleotide sequences from this sample produce the same CDR3. The V call is TRBV7-9, the J call TRBJ1-1, with unresolved D. CDR3 length: 13 amino acids. The germline V gene has CDR1 SEHNR and CDR2 FQNEAQ (reference sequence). Between the trimmed V and J ends, which lost 5 bases and 1 base, there was a span of 8 bases. CDR3 region: CASSPDGNTEAFF. CDR3 in DNA: TGTGCCAGCAGCCCGGACGGGAACACTGAAGCTTTCTTT.

This clone was counted ten times or more. The chain uses TRBV7-9 and TRBJ2-3, with unresolved D. Germline loops: CDR1 SEHNR, CDR2 FQNEAQ (reference sequence). This CDR3 has 14 residues. The ends were cut back, 5 bases at V and 1 base at J, with 10 bases in the middle. CDR3 DNA sequence: TGTGCCAGCAGCCCAGGAGTGGGCACAGATACGCAGTATTTT. Protein product: CASSPGVGTDTQYF. Looking up the rest from reference TRBV7-9 and TRBJ2-3 gives the full variable domain: DTGVSQNPRHKITKRGQNVTFRCDPISEHNRLYWYRQTLGQGPEFLTYFQNEAQLEKSRLLSDRFSAERPKGSFSTLEIQRTEQGDSAMYLCASSPGVGTDTQYFGPGTRLTVL.

The rearrangement uses TRBV20-1 and TRBJ2-3, with D hard to call. The CDR3 is made up of 13 amino acids. Trimming took off 0 bases at V and 2 bases at J, with 6 bases between the two ends. Germline values: CDR1 DFQATT, CDR2 SNEGSKA (reference sequence). The CDR3 reads CSAREWSTDTQYF. In nucleotides, the CDR3 is TGCAGTGCTAGAGAATGGTCCACAGATACGCAGTATTTT.

This clone has at least ten counts. The chain links TRBV20-1 to TRBJ2-1, with 11 bases matching TRBD2. J was trimmed by 5 bases and V by 1 base; bases with no gene match: 1. The CDR3 loop spans 14 amino acids. Germline V gives CDR1 DFQATT, CDR2 SNEGSKA (reference sequence). In DNA form, the CDR3 reads TGCAGTGCTAGAGCGGGACTAGCGGACAATGAGCAGTTCTTC. Translated: CSARAGLADNEQFF.

In this sample, this clone turned up a few times. The rearrangement links TRBV6-5 to TRBJ2-1, with 10 bases fitting TRBD2. This CDR3 has 16 amino acids. The junction had 9 bases not matched to a gene; V was cut back by 7 bases and J by 3 bases. Germline assignment: CDR1 MNHEY and CDR2 SVGAGI. CDR3 nucleotide sequence: TGTGCCAGCACCCCACATAGCGGGGGGATCTACAATGAGCAGTTCTTC. Encoded protein: CASTPHSGGIYNEQFF.

The rearrangement uses TRBV6-1 and TRBJ1-2; D not certain. V lost 6 bases to trimming and J lost 3 bases, with 11 bases between them. Per germline, CDR1 MNHNS and CDR2 SASEGT. The CDR3 extends over 13 amino acids. The CDR3: CASREHWYYGYTF. CDR3 DNA: TGTGCCAGCAGGGAACATTGGTACTATGGCTACACCTTC.

Many counts were recorded for this clone. V usage is TRBV12-3 or TRBV12-4 and J usage is TRBJ1-1; 8 bases are shared with TRBD1. The CDR3 spans 13 residues. V lost 5 bases and J lost 10; bases outside the gene matches: 9. The CDR3 region is CASSLLYTGGAFF. DNA for the CDR3: TGTGCCAGCAGTCTCCTTTATACAGGGGGAGCTTTCTTT.

Notes on this clone: It may be a read error: a sequence one base away is much more abundant. The rearrangement links TRBV4-2 to TRBJ2-1; TRBD1 is a possible D gene (6 bases). This CDR3 is built from 17 residues. V shed 0 bases and J shed 3 bases, with 15 bases lying between them. The germline CDR1 and CDR2 sequences are LGHNA and YNFKEQ. CDR3 nucleotide sequence: TGTGCCAGCAGCCAAGATCTCGTGACAGGTCGCTACAATGAGCAGTTCTTC. This translates into CASSQDLVTGRYNEQFF.